Listed here are 8 T cell receptor beta chains from one sample, sequenced in a study of T cells in Graves' hyperthyroidism and ophthalmopathy. Amplified regions were TCR beta CDR3 sequences from RNA transcripts. First-round RT-PCR targeting the TCR CDR3 was performed with the HTBI primer set. Each CDR3 protein gets one entry after TCRdb re-called the multiplex PCR reads with MiXCR. The data contain approximately 600,000 distinct CDR3 sequences, roughly 20% of them singletons. The sample taken for sequencing was blood. The receptors were sampled from a man aged 25-45 years with Graves' ophthalmopathy.

This clonotype was counted only a few times. The DNA of the CDR3 is TGTGCCAGCAGTTTGGACAGGAGAGCTGAGGATGAGCAGTACTTC. As protein: CASSLDRRAEDEQYF. V and J are TRBV28 and TRBJ2-7; 7 bases align to TRBD1. Germline values: CDR1 MDHEN, CDR2 SYDVKM. V lost 3 bases and J lost 7; bases outside the gene matches: 12. The CDR3 spans 15 residues.

The V and J genes are TRBV28 and TRBJ2-4; 8 nucleotides match TRBD2. The V and J ends lost 3 bases and 7 bases, in that order; junction bases with no gene match: 5. The CDR3 is 14 residues long. Germline V gene lookup returns CDR1 MDHEN and CDR2 SYDVKM. CDR3 sequence: CASSFGGERNIQYF. In DNA, the CDR3 is TGTGCCAGCAGTTTCGGGGGGGAGAGGAACATTCAGTACTTC.

This clonotype was counted ten times or more. The chain has TRBV30 and TRBJ2-1; D unresolved. Germline V gene sequence: CDR1 GTSNPN, CDR2 SVGIG (reference sequence). The CDR3 runs 14 residues. Trimming shortened V by 0 bases and J by 4 bases, and 10 bases separated the two germline ends. CDR3 nucleotides: TGTGCCTGGAGTGTACGAAGCGATTACAATGAGCAGTTCTTC. As protein: CAWSVRSDYNEQFF.

This clonotype was seen ten or more times. The chain carries TRBV3-1 and TRBJ1-1, with 8 bases aligning to TRBD1. This CDR3 region has 19 residues. Germline assignment: CDR1 LGHDT and CDR2 YNNKEL (reference sequence). J lost 0 bases, V lost 3 bases, and 15 bases had no gene match. As DNA, the CDR3 is TGTGCCAGCAGCCAGGAACTTCCGGGACAGGACTATATGAACACTGAAGCTTTCTTT. Translating it yields CASSQELPGQDYMNTEAFF.

The chain is built from TRBV29-1 and TRBJ1-3; D unclear. V was clipped by 0 bases and J by 2 bases, with 8 bases between them. The CDR3 sequence is 14 residues long. Germline V gene sequence: CDR1 SQVTM, CDR2 ANQGSEA. The CDR3 region is CSVEDRSTGNTIYF. DNA of the CDR3: TGCAGCGTTGAAGATCGCAGTACTGGAAACACCATATATTTT.

This clonotype was seen at least ten times. The chain has TRBV3-1 and TRBJ1-1; D not resolved. The CDR3 contains 13 residues. Trimming shortened V by 4 bases and J by 1 base, and 7 bases separated the two germline ends. Per the germline V gene, CDR1 is LGHDT and CDR2 is YNNKEL (reference sequence). The CDR3 nucleotides are TGTGCCAGCAGCCCGCTTCAGAACACTGAAGCTTTCTTT. Translated, it gives CASSPLQNTEAFF. Full variable domain (missing parts from reference TRBV3-1 and TRBJ1-1): DTAVSQTPKYLVTQMGNDKSIKCEQNLGHDTMYWYKQDSKKFLKIMFSYNNKELIINETVPNRFSPKSPDKAHLNLHINSLELGDSAVYFCASSPLQNTEAFFGQGTRLTVV.

The sample holds a few counts of this clonotype. The chain employs TRBV7-8 and TRBJ2-3; 9 nucleotides line up with TRBD2. J gave up 0 bases and V 8 bases, and 9 bases lay outside the gene matches. This CDR3 spans 16 amino acids. Per the germline V gene, CDR1 is SGHVS and CDR2 is FQNEAQ. The CDR3 bases are TGTGCCAGCCTCCTGGGACTAGCCTCTAGCACAGATACGCAGTATTTT. It translates to CASLLGLASSTDTQYF.

Only a few counts were recorded for this clonotype. The gene calls are TRBV7-3 and TRBJ2-7, with TRBD2 matching over 8 bases. Germline V gene lookup returns CDR1 SGHTA and CDR2 FQGTGA. CDR3 size: 16 residues. Trimming cost V 1 base and J 0 bases; bases outside gene matches: 5. CDR3 nucleotides: TGTGCCAGCAGCTTAAGGGGTGGGACTAGCTCCTACGAGCAGTACTTC. Its protein product is CASSLRGGTSSYEQYF.